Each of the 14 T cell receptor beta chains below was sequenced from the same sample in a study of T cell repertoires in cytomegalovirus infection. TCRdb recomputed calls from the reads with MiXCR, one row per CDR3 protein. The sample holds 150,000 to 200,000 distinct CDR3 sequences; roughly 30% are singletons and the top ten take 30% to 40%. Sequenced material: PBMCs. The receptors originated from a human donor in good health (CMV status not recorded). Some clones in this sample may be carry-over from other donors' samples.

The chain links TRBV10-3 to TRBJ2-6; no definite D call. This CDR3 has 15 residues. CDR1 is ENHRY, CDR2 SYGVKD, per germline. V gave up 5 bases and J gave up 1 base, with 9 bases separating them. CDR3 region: CAISFTLSGANVLTF. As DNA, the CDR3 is TGTGCCATCAGTTTCACCTTATCTGGGGCCAACGTCCTGACTTTC.

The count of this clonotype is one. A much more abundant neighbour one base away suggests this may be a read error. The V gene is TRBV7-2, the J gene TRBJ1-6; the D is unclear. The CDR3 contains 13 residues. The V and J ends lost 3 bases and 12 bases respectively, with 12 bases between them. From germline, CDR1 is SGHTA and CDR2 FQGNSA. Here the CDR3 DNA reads TGTGCCAGCAGCTTGGTACTGTCCGTACCCCTCCACTTT. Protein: CASSLVLSVPLHF.

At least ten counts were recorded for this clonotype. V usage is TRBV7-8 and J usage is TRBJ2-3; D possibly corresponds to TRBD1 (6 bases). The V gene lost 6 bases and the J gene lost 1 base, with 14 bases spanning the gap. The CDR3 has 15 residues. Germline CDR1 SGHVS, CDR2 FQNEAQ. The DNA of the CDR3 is TGTGCCAGCAGACGGGACACATCGGGCACAGATACGCAGTATTTT. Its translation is CASRRDTSGTDTQYF.

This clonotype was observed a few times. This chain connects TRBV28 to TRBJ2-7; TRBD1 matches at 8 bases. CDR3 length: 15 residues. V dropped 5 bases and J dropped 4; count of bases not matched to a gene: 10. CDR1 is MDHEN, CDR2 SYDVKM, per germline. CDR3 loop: CASSPPGTGTYEQYF. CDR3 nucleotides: TGTGCCAGCAGTCCCCCCGGGACAGGCACTTACGAGCAGTACTTC. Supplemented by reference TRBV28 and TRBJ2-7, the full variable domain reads DVKVTQSSRYLVKRTGEKVFLECVQDMDHENMFWYRQDPGLGLRLIYFSYDVKMKEKGDIPEGYSVSREKKERFSLILESASTNQTSMYLCASSPPGTGTYEQYFGPGTRLTVT.

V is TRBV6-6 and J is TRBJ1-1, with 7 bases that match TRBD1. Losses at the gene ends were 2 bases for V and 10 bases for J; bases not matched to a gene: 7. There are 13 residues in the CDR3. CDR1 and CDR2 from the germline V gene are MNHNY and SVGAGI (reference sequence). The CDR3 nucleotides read TGTGCCAGCAGTTACGTAGGGGGCGCGGGAGCTTTCTTT. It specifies CASSYVGGAGAFF.

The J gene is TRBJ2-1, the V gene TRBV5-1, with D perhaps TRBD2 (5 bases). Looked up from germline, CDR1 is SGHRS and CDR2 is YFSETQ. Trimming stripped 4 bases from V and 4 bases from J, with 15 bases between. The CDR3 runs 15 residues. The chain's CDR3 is CASSPDGDTYNEQFF. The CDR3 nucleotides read TGCGCCAGCAGCCCCGACGGGGATACTTACAATGAGCAGTTCTTC.

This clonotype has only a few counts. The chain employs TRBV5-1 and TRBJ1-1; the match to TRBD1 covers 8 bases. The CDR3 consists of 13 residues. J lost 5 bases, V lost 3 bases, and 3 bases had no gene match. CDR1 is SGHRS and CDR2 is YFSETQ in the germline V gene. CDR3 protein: CASSSDRVTEAFF. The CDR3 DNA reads TGCGCCAGCAGCTCGGACAGGGTTACTGAAGCTTTCTTT.

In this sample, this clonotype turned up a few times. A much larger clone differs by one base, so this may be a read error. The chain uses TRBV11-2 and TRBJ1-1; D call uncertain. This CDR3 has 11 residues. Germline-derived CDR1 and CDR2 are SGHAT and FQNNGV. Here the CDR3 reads CASSPNPEAFF. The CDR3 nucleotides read TGTGCCAGCAGCCCGAACCCTGAAGCTTTCTTT. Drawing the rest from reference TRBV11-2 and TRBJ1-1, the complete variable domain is EAGVAQSPRYKIIEKRQSVAFWCNPISGHATLYWYQQILGQGPKLLIQFQNNGVVDDSQLPKDRFSAERLKGVDSTLKIQPAKLEDSAVYLCASSPNPEAFFGQGTRLTVV.

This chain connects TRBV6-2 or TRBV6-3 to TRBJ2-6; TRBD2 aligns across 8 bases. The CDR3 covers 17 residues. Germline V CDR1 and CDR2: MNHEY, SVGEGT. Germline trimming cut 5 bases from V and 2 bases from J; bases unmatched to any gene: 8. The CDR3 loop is CASSDPQGLAGANVLTF. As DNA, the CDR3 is TGTGCCAGCAGTGATCCCCAGGGACTAGCTGGGGCCAACGTCCTGACTTTC.

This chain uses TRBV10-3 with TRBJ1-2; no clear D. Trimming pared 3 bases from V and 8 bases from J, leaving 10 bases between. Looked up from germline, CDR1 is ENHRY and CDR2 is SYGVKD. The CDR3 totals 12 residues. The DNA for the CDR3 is TGTGCCATCAGTGAAATAGTGGGAGGCTACACCTTC. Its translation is CAISEIVGGYTF.

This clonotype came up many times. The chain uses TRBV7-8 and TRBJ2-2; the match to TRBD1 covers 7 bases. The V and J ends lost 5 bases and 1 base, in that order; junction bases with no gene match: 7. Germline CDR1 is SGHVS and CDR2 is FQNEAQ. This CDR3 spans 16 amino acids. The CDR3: CASSPDRFLNTGELFF. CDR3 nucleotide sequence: TGTGCCAGCAGCCCGGACAGGTTTTTGAACACCGGGGAGCTGTTTTTT.

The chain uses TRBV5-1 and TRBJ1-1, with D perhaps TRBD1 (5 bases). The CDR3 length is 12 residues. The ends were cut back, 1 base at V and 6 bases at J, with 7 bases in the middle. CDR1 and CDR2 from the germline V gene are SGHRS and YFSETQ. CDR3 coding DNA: TGCGCCAGCAGCTTGAGAGGGGCTGAAGCTTTCTTT. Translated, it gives CASSLRGAEAFF.

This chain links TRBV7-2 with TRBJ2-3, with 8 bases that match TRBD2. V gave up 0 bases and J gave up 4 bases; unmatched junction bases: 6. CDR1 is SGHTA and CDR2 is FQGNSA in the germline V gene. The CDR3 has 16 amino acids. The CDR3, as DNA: TGTGCCAGCAGCTTAGCGAGACTAGCGCGCGCAGATACGCAGTATTTT. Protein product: CASSLARLARADTQYF.

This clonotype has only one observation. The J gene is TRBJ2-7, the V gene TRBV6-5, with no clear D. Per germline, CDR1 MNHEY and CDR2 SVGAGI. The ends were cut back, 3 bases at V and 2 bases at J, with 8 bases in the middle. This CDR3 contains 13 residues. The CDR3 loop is CASSYSRTYEQYF. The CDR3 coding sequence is TGTGCCAGCAGTTATAGCCGGACCTACGAGCAGTACTTC.